The 31 T cell receptor beta chains reported below all come from one sample, sequenced in a study of tumor and adjacent non-tumor tissue in lung cancer. This sample's RNA came from whole unsorted tissue. Three rounds of nested PCR, following a modified ARM-PCR protocol, produced the TCRbeta library. TCRdb re-called the multiplex PCR reads through MiXCR, storing one row per CDR3 protein. The table has about 200,000 distinct CDR3 sequences, 71% seen once. Sequenced: lung tumor tissue. The receptor set was obtained from a man aged 55-75 years with non-small cell lung cancer.

CDR3 loop: CASRTTGGLYGYTF. The CDR3 bases are TGTGCCAGCAGGACTACAGGGGGCCTCTATGGCTACACCTTC. The chain recombines TRBV28 with TRBJ1-2; 9 nucleotides line up with TRBD1. This CDR3 spans 14 amino acids. The V and J ends lost 6 bases and 4 bases, in that order; junction bases with no gene match: 6. Germline loops: CDR1 MDHEN, CDR2 SYDVKM.

Notes on this clonotype: This may come from a read error, since a much larger clone is one base off. This chain joins TRBV20-1 and TRBJ2-1; 8 bases are shared with TRBD1. Germline assignment: CDR1 DFQATT and CDR2 SNEGSKA (reference sequence). With 5 bases clipped from V and 4 bases from J, the junction kept 16 bases outside the gene matches. The CDR3 runs to 17 residues. The CDR3 DNA reads TGCAGTGCTGGCAGGGGACAGGTCCATTCGCAATACAATGAGCAGTTCTTC. Its translation: CSAGRGQVHSQYNEQFF.

A note on this clonotype: Relative to the germline gene, one junction end is altered; a read error may explain this. This sequence joins TRBV28 and TRBJ2-1; D not certain. This CDR3 is 14 amino acids long. Germline loops: CDR1 MDHEN, CDR2 SYDVKM. CDR3 in amino acids: CASNLAINYNEQFF. In DNA form, the CDR3 reads TGTGCCAGCAATTTAGCAATTAACTACAATGAGCAGTTCTTC.

The sample holds many counts of this clonotype. The rearrangement joins TRBV20-1 to TRBJ2-2, with unresolved D. Germline V CDR1 and CDR2: DFQATT, SNEGSKA (reference sequence). The CDR3 length is 16 residues. Trimming stripped 5 bases from V and 2 bases from J, with 18 bases between. Here the CDR3 reads CSARSLGEYNTGELFF. CDR3 nucleotide sequence: TGCAGTGCTCGTAGCCTCGGAGAATATAACACCGGGGAGCTGTTTTTT.

As for this clonotype: The CDR3 carries no conserved terminal phenylalanine or tryptophan, so it likely arises from a read error. The chain couples TRBV12-3 or TRBV12-4 to TRBJ2-2, with a weak D call TRBD2 (5 bases). The CDR3 is 14 amino acids. V gave up 3 bases and J gave up 1 base, with 6 bases separating them. CDR3 amino acids: CASSFGLNTGELFS. DNA of the CDR3: TGTGCCAGCAGTTTCGGACTGAACACCGGGGAGCTGTTTTCT.

To note about this clonotype: This clone may be a read error of a much larger clone one base away. The rearrangement uses TRBV6-5 and TRBJ2-3, with D unresolved. The CDR3 length is 12 residues. V lost 5 bases and J 7 bases, leaving 10 bases between the germline ends. The germline gives CDR1 MNHEY, CDR2 SVGAGI. The DNA of the CDR3 is TGTGCCAGCAGTGATGGACGTCATACGCAGTATTTT. Translating gives CASSDGRHTQYF.

Comments on this clonotype: Germline and junction disagree at one end, which may indicate a read error. The rearrangement links TRBV29-1 to TRBJ2-3, with TRBD1 identical over 7 bases. Germline CDR1 is SQVTM and CDR2 is ANQGSEA. This CDR3 has 14 amino acids. CDR3: CSALTGVRTYTQYF. The CDR3 coding sequence is TGCAGCGCCTTAACAGGGGTCCGGACATATACACAGTATTTT.

The rearrangement links TRBV10-3 to TRBJ2-7, with D hard to call. The CDR3 loop spans 15 amino acids. Trimming removed 2 bases at V and 3 bases at J, with 14 bases between. The V gene's germline CDR1 is ENHRY and CDR2 SYGVKD. In nucleotides, the CDR3 is TGTGCCATCAGTGAGGGAGTGCAGTCGGGCTACGAGCAGTACTTC. Encoded protein: CAISEGVQSGYEQYF.

On this clonotype: The junction departs from the called germline gene at one end, perhaps through a read error. DNA of the CDR3: TGTGACAGCAGTTACCTAGCGGGAGTCTCCTACGAGCACTACTTC. It encodes CDSSYLAGVSYEHYF. The chain links TRBV6-5 to TRBJ2-7, with 10 bases that match TRBD2. CDR1 is MNHEY and CDR2 is SVGAGI in the germline V gene. This CDR3 region has 15 residues.

J is TRBJ2-7 and V is TRBV6-5; a weak D match, TRBD1 (5 bases). The CDR3 has 14 amino acids. The germline V and J ends were trimmed by 8 bases and 9 bases, with 23 bases remaining between them. The germline gives CDR1 MNHEY, CDR2 SVGAGI. The CDR3 here is CASATVTVFGGQYF. Here the CDR3 DNA reads TGTGCCAGCGCGACGGTGACAGTCTTCGGCGGGCAGTACTTC.

Remarks on this clonotype: A read error may produce the germline difference seen at one junction end. The CDR3 reads CASSLTWTSGSYQQNF. CDR3 nucleotides: TGTGCCAGCAGCCTTACTTGGACTAGCGGATCCTACCAGCAGAACTTC. The chain couples TRBV4-2 to TRBJ2-7, with 10 nucleotides matching TRBD2. Germline CDR1 is LGHNA and CDR2 is YNFKEQ. The CDR3 consists of 16 residues.

To note about this clonotype: This may come from a read error, since a much larger clone is one base off. The chain carries TRBV7-8 and TRBJ1-4; TRBD1 matches 8 bases. The CDR3 runs to 15 residues. The ends lost 6 bases at V and 3 bases at J; junction bases unmatched: 6. CDR1 and CDR2 (germline): SGHVS, FQNEAQ. This chain's CDR3 is CASRLTGASNEKLFF. CDR3 nucleotide sequence: TGTGCCAGCAGGCTGACAGGGGCGTCTAATGAAAAACTGTTTTTT. The full variable domain, its missing parts supplied by reference TRBV7-8 and TRBJ1-4, is GAGVSQSPRYKVAKRGQDVALRCDPISGHVSLFWYQQALGQGPEFLTYFQNEAQLDKSGLPSDRFFAERPEGSVSTLKIQRTQQEDSAVYLCASRLTGASNEKLFFGSGTQLSVL.

On this clonotype: With a much larger clone just one base away, this may be a read error. The gene calls are TRBV11-1 and TRBJ1-2; D not resolved. The ends were cut back, 5 bases at V and 2 bases at J, with 12 bases in the middle. CDR1 SGHAT and CDR2 FQDESV come from the germline V gene (reference sequence). This CDR3 has 14 amino acids. The CDR3 DNA is TGTGCCAGCAGCATGGGCCCGATAAACTATGGCTACACCTTC. Its translation: CASSMGPINYGYTF.

Only one count was recorded for this clonotype. This chain connects TRBV28 to TRBJ2-5; 7 bases align to TRBD1. V lost 4 bases to trimming and J lost 6 bases; unmatched junction nucleotides: 5. The CDR3 contains 13 residues. Germline V gene data show CDR1 as MDHEN and CDR2 as SYDVKM. CDR3 nucleotide sequence: TGTGCCAGCAGTTACAGGGGTGGTAAGACCCAGTACTTC. This translates into CASSYRGGKTQYF.

The J gene is TRBJ1-1, the V gene TRBV11-2, with TRBD1 matching over 9 bases. Germline lookup yields CDR1 SGHAT and CDR2 FQNNGV. The CDR3 contains 16 residues. The CDR3 nucleotides are TGTCCCGGCAGCCCCGGACAGGGGATGGGGAACACTGAAGCTTTCTTT. This encodes CPGSPGQGMGNTEAFF.

The chain carries TRBV11-3 and TRBJ2-7; weak D call: TRBD2 (5 bases). CDR3 length: 15 amino acids. The germline V gene has CDR1 SGHNT and CDR2 YENEEA. The CDR3 bases are TGTGCTAACAGCAATCGGACTGGATTAACCTACGAGCAGTACTTC. It is translated as CANSNRTGLTYEQYF.

For this clonotype: The junction and the germline gene differ at one end; a read error may be behind it. V gene TRBV20-1 combines with J gene TRBJ2-7; a possible D gene is TRBD2 (6 bases). From germline, CDR1 is DFQATT and CDR2 SNEGSKA (reference sequence). The CDR3 has 13 amino acids. The CDR3 here is CSSRVTSRYEQYF. The CDR3 nucleotides are TGCAGTTCTAGAGTCACTAGCAGATACGAGCAGTACTTC.

Only a few counts were recorded for this clonotype. This may come from a read error, since a much larger clone is one base off. The chain links TRBV20-1 to TRBJ2-3, with D perhaps being TRBD1 or TRBD2 (5 bases each). Germline V CDR1 and CDR2: DFQATT, SNEGSKA (reference sequence). This CDR3 has 11 amino acids. V lost 8 bases to trimming and J lost 6 bases, with 12 bases between them. Written as DNA, the CDR3 is TGCAGTACTCGAGGGGTGGATACGCAGTATTTT. Encoded protein: CSTRGVDTQYF.

In the case of this clonotype: This may come from a read error, since a much larger clone is one base off. Because the CDR3 is missing its conserved closing phenylalanine or tryptophan, this is likely a read error. This chain connects TRBV6-5 to TRBJ1-3, with D hard to call. V lost 6 bases and J 7 bases, leaving 7 bases between the germline ends. CDR3 length equals 11 residues. Germline CDR1 MNHEY, CDR2 SVGAGI. CDR3 amino acids: CASREANTIYL. CDR3 DNA: TGTGCCAGCAGAGAAGCCAACACCATATATTTG.

The V and J genes are TRBV12-3 or TRBV12-4 and TRBJ2-7; a possible D gene is TRBD2 (7 bases). The CDR3 loop spans 15 amino acids. The ends were cut back, 6 bases at V and 0 bases at J, with 15 bases in the middle. This CDR3 is CASRGGAASSYEQYF. CDR3 nucleotides: TGTGCCAGCAGGGGGGGGGCGGCCTCCTCCTACGAGCAGTACTTC.

This clonotype appeared once. The junction does not match germline at one end; this may be a read error. The chain employs TRBV4-1 and TRBJ2-2, with D perhaps TRBD1 (6 bases). The CDR3 is made up of 16 amino acids. CDR1 and CDR2 (germline): MGHRA, YSYEKL. CDR3 protein: CANSQDGTKGDGELFF. The CDR3 DNA follows: TGCGCCAACAGCCAAGATGGGACAAAGGGGGACGGGGAGCTGTTTTTT.

This clonotype was seen only a few times. The gene calls are TRBV6-5 and TRBJ1-1; D ambiguous. The CDR3 sequence is 13 residues long. The V end lost 6 bases, the J end lost 0 bases, and 8 bases lay between the germline ends. The germline V gene has CDR1 MNHEY and CDR2 SVGAGI. The chain's CDR3 is CASRVRLNTEAFF. In DNA, the CDR3 is TGTGCCAGCAGGGTTCGGTTGAACACTGAAGCTTTCTTT.

About this clonotype itself: A junction boundary mismatches the germline segment, possibly from a read error. The rearrangement joins TRBV11-3 to TRBJ1-2; D possibly corresponds to TRBD1 (5 bases). This CDR3 has 13 residues. Germline V gives CDR1 SGHNT, CDR2 YENEEA. The CDR3 loop is CASSRTGRYGYTF. CDR3 nucleotides: TGTGCCAGCAGCCGAACAGGACGGTATGGTTACACCTTT. Full variable domain (remainder filled in from reference TRBV11-3 and TRBJ1-2): EAGVVQSPRYKIIEKKQPVAFWCNPISGHNTLYWYLQNLGQGPELLIRYENEEAVDDSQLPKDRFSAERLKGVDSTLKIQPAELGDSAVYLCASSRTGRYGYTFGSGTRLTVV.

The J gene is TRBJ1-2, the V gene TRBV4-2, with 7 bases matching TRBD1. Germline loops: CDR1 LGHNA, CDR2 YNFKEQ. The CDR3 spans 18 residues. Trimming took 4 bases from V and 1 from J; bases not matched to a gene: 15. This chain's CDR3 is CASSPKRDSNLRNYGYTF. CDR3 DNA sequence: TGTGCCAGCAGCCCGAAAAGGGACAGTAATTTACGTAACTATGGCTACACCTTC.

With respect to this clonotype: One base away lies a much larger clone, so this may be a sequencing read error. The chain recombines TRBV6-1 with TRBJ2-3; D is uncertain. Germline CDR1 reads MNHNS; CDR2 reads SASEGT. This CDR3 contains 14 residues. CDR3 in amino acids: CSSSEYGVTDTQYF. In DNA form, the CDR3 reads TGTTCCAGCAGTGAATATGGGGTCACAGATACGCAGTATTTT.

This clonotype occurred many times. V gene TRBV20-1 combines with J gene TRBJ2-7; possibly TRBD1 or TRBD2 for D (6 bases each). The CDR3 contains 13 residues. With 4 bases removed from V and 3 bases from J, the gap between germline ends came to 13 bases. In germline, CDR1 is DFQATT, CDR2 SNEGSKA (reference sequence). CDR3 sequence reads: CSAKGGYSYEQYF. As DNA, the CDR3 is TGCAGTGCTAAGGGGGGCTATAGCTACGAGCAGTACTTC.

This clonotype was counted many times. The chain is built from TRBV29-1 and TRBJ1-1; 7 bases align to TRBD1. The CDR3 loop spans 13 amino acids. Germline CDR1 is SQVTM and CDR2 is ANQGSEA. The ends lost 4 bases at V and 1 base at J; junction bases unmatched: 3. This chain's CDR3 is CSVVGQRNTEAFF. The CDR3, as DNA: TGCAGCGTTGTGGGACAGAGGAACACTGAAGCTTTCTTT. Full variable domain (missing parts from reference TRBV29-1 and TRBJ1-1): SAVISQKPSRDICQRGTSLTIQCQVDSQVTMMFWYRQQPGQSLTLIATANQGSEATYESGFVIDKFPISRPNLTFSTLTVSNMSPEDSSIYLCSVVGQRNTEAFFGQGTRLTVV.

The rearrangement joins TRBV11-2 to TRBJ2-1; D is perhaps TRBD1 or TRBD2 (5 bases each). The germline V gene has CDR1 SGHAT and CDR2 FQNNGV. V was pared by 5 bases and J by 7 bases, with 21 bases between. CDR3 size: 16 residues. CDR3 region: CASSTLRGSVRNEQFF. The CDR3 DNA reads as TGTGCCAGCAGCACCCTCCGGGGCAGTGTGAGGAATGAGCAGTTCTTC.

This clonotype was seen many times. This chain connects TRBV11-2 to TRBJ2-1, with a tentative D call TRBD2 (6 bases). There are 13 residues in the CDR3. Germline V gene data show CDR1 as SGHAT and CDR2 as FQNNGV. V dropped 0 bases and J dropped 12 bases, with 12 bases sitting between them. DNA for the CDR3: TGTGCCAGCAGCTTAGAAGCGGCTAGCGTGCAGTTCTTC. Its translation is CASSLEAASVQFF.

V gene TRBV20-1 combines with J gene TRBJ2-5, with 10 bases that match TRBD2. V gave up 8 bases and J gave up 1 base; unmatched junction bases: 16. The CDR3 is made up of 17 amino acids. CDR1 DFQATT and CDR2 SNEGSKA come from the germline V gene (reference sequence). CDR3 DNA: TGCAGTAATAGGCTTTCTAGCGGGAGTGGGGGCCAAGAGACCCAGTACTTC. Amino acids: CSNRLSSGSGGQETQYF.

V usage is TRBV12-3 or TRBV12-4 and J usage is TRBJ2-1; TRBD2 aligns across 11 bases. Trimming took 6 bases from V and 4 from J; bases not matched to a gene: 14. CDR3 length: 18 amino acids. Written as DNA, the CDR3 is TGTGCCAGCAGACCCATGCCGGGACTAGCGGCTATATACAATGAGCAGTTCTTC. Amino acid sequence: CASRPMPGLAAIYNEQFF.